A single sample is the source of the 23 T cell receptor beta chains below, sequenced in a study of T-cell memory formation after mild COVID-19. TCRdb re-called the 5' RACE reads through MiXCR, storing one row per CDR3 protein. The sample consists of approximately 150,000 distinct CDR3 sequences, roughly 15% of them appearing once. Input material: PBMCs or a T cell subset sorted from them (not recorded which). The receptors were gathered from an adult woman who had mild COVID-19 (a few samples of this study predate the infection). Cell type and time point are not known.

The chain is built from TRBV24-1 and TRBJ2-1, with 9 nucleotides matching TRBD1. This CDR3 spans 13 amino acids. The germline gives CDR1 KGHDR, CDR2 SFDVKD. J gave up 9 bases and V 7 bases, and 6 bases lay outside the gene matches. The CDR3 bases are TGTGCCACCAGGCTGACAGGGGGAGGTGAGCAGTTCTTC. Protein sequence: CATRLTGGGEQFF.

In its sample, this clonotype was seen a few times. The gene calls are TRBV2 and TRBJ1-2; 7 nucleotides line up with TRBD1. Germline V gene lookup returns CDR1 SNHLY and CDR2 FYNNEI. The CDR3 contains 14 residues. Unmatched junction bases numbered 12, after V lost 6 bases and J lost 8 bases. The CDR3 spells CASRIVEGQRGYTF. The CDR3 nucleotides are TGTGCCAGCAGAATTGTGGAGGGACAGCGAGGCTACACCTTC.

This clonotype has more than one count but fewer than ten. Sequence at one end of the junction differs from germline and may be a read error. This chain links TRBV9 with TRBJ2-7; no clear D. Germline values: CDR1 SGDLS, CDR2 YYNGEE. The CDR3 contains 13 residues. CDR3 coding DNA: TGTGCCAGCAGCGTAGGGGATTCCTCCGAGCAGTACTTC. It codes for CASSVGDSSEQYF.

This clonotype came up a few times. The J gene is TRBJ2-3, the V gene TRBV18; D remains unclear. The ends were cut back, 3 bases at V and 5 bases at J, with 9 bases in the middle. The CDR3 has 13 amino acids. Looked up from germline, CDR1 is KGHSH and CDR2 is LQKENI. The CDR3 sequence: CASSPYPVDTQYF. For the CDR3, the DNA is TGTGCCAGCTCACCTTACCCAGTAGATACGCAGTATTTT.

This clonotype was found many times. The chain has TRBV9 and TRBJ2-5; TRBD1 agrees at 7 bases. J was trimmed by 3 bases and V by 0 bases; bases with no gene match: 2. This CDR3 spans 14 amino acids. Germline CDR1 and CDR2: SGDLS and YYNGEE. The CDR3 bases are TGTGCCAGCAGCGTAGACAGGGGTGAAGAGACCCAGTACTTC. Residues: CASSVDRGEETQYF.

The V call is TRBV24-1, the J call TRBJ2-1; TRBD2 matches at 13 bases. V shed 3 bases, J shed 8 bases, and the junction held 6 bases outside the gene matches. Germline CDR1 and CDR2: KGHDR and SFDVKD. CDR3 length: 16 residues. CDR3 protein: CATSDPGTSGIYEQFF. The DNA of the CDR3 is TGTGCCACCAGTGATCCCGGGACTAGCGGGATCTATGAGCAGTTCTTC.

This clonotype was found a few times. This chain links TRBV10-3 with TRBJ2-1; the D is unclear. V dropped 7 bases and J dropped 6 bases, with 19 bases sitting between them. The CDR3 extends over 15 amino acids. Per the germline V gene, CDR1 is ENHRY and CDR2 is SYGVKD. The CDR3 here is CAITGGSSSVNEQFF. The DNA of the CDR3 is TGTGCCATCACTGGTGGGTCCTCGTCGGTCAATGAGCAGTTCTTC.

A few counts support this clonotype. The chain combines TRBV7-9 with TRBJ2-3; 9 bases fit TRBD1. V gave up 6 bases and J gave up 2 bases; unmatched junction bases: 12. Germline CDR1 is SEHNR and CDR2 is FQNEAQ (reference sequence). The CDR3 is made up of 17 amino acids. The CDR3 spells CASSLRTGAGTTDTQYF. CDR3 bases: TGTGCCAGCAGTCTACGGACAGGGGCTGGTACCACAGATACGCAGTATTTT.

The rearrangement links TRBV10-3 to TRBJ2-7; 11 bases are a match to TRBD1. J was trimmed by 4 bases and V by 4 bases; bases with no gene match: 6. CDR1 is ENHRY and CDR2 is SYGVKD in the germline V gene. CDR3 length equals 15 residues. The DNA for the CDR3 is TGTGCCATCAGTGCTCCGGGACAGGGGGTTTACGAGCAGTACTTC. It yields the protein CAISAPGQGVYEQYF.

This sequence joins TRBV20-1 and TRBJ1-3, with 7 bases identical to TRBD1. The V and J ends lost 0 bases and 2 bases, in that order; junction bases with no gene match: 7. This CDR3 has 16 amino acids. The germline gives CDR1 DFQATT, CDR2 SNEGSKA (reference sequence). In nucleotides, the CDR3 is TGCAGTGCTAGAGACACAGGGGTATCGACTGGAAACACCATATATTTT. This translates into CSARDTGVSTGNTIYF.

This chain's CDR3 is CASSGRQGGTEAFF. DNA of the CDR3: TGTGCCAGCAGCGGTCGACAGGGCGGCACTGAAGCTTTCTTT. The chain carries TRBV7-9 and TRBJ1-1, with 7 nucleotides matching TRBD1. The germline gives CDR1 SEHNR, CDR2 FQNEAQ (reference sequence). The CDR3 consists of 14 residues. Trimming cost V 5 bases and J 4 bases; bases outside gene matches: 7.

This clonotype has more than one count but fewer than ten. The rearrangement joins TRBV5-1 to TRBJ2-1; 10 bases are shared with TRBD2. Germline CDR1 and CDR2: SGHRS and YFSETQ. This CDR3 comprises 19 residues. V lost 4 bases, J lost 4 bases, and 17 bases stayed unmatched. The CDR3 reads CASSLAPRSPSGGYNEQFF. The DNA for the CDR3 is TGCGCCAGCAGCCTTGCTCCCCGGTCGCCTAGCGGGGGATACAATGAGCAGTTCTTC.

A word on this clonotype: The junction departs from germline at one end; a sequencing error may be responsible. The CDR3 sequence: CASSQEAAVETDTHYF. CDR3 sequence (DNA): TGCGCCAGCAGCCAAGAAGCTGCCGTGGAGACAGATACGCATTATTTT. This rearrangement joins TRBV4-3 to TRBJ2-3; TRBD1 might be the D (5 bases). The CDR3 contains 16 residues. Germline-derived CDR1 and CDR2 are LGHNA and YSLEER.

This clonotype has just a few counts. The CDR3 loop is CASSERGKETQYF. Here the CDR3 DNA reads TGCGCCAGCAGTGAGAGGGGGAAAGAGACCCAGTACTTC. V is TRBV10-2 and J is TRBJ2-5; possibly TRBD1 for D (6 bases). V was cut by 2 bases and J by 3 bases, with 7 bases left in between. Germline V gives CDR1 WSHSY, CDR2 SAAADI. This CDR3 region has 13 residues.

In its sample, this clonotype was seen many times. V is TRBV27 and J is TRBJ2-1; 7 bases match TRBD2. The CDR3 has 15 residues. The junction had 4 bases not matched to a gene; V was cut back by 5 bases and J by 0 bases. Germline loops: CDR1 MNHEY, CDR2 SMNVEV (reference sequence). Here the CDR3 reads CASSRGGSSYNEQFF. The CDR3 nucleotides are TGTGCCAGCAGTAGGGGCGGGAGCTCCTACAATGAGCAGTTCTTC.

The chain is built from TRBV12-3 or TRBV12-4 and TRBJ2-1; 7 bases agree with TRBD2. The CDR3 consists of 14 residues. With 0 bases clipped from V and 7 bases from J, the junction kept 3 bases outside the gene matches. The CDR3 spells CASSLAGGHNEQFF. CDR3 sequence (DNA): TGTGCCAGCAGTTTAGCGGGAGGGCATAATGAGCAGTTCTTC.

This clonotype was counted only a few times. CDR3 region: CASSFRVGGETQYF. The CDR3 DNA follows: TGTGCCAGCAGTTTCCGTGTTGGCGGAGAGACCCAGTACTTC. This chain joins TRBV12-3 or TRBV12-4 and TRBJ2-5; D remains unclear. The CDR3 extends over 14 amino acids. The V end lost 3 bases, the J end lost 4 bases, and 12 bases lay between the germline ends.

This chain joins TRBV7-6 and TRBJ2-1; 10 nucleotides match TRBD2. This CDR3 region has 14 residues. Per germline, CDR1 SGHVS and CDR2 FNYEAQ. With V trimmed by 3 bases and J by 9 bases, 5 bases remained unmatched. The CDR3 nucleotides are TGTGCCAGCAGCTTCAGCGGGGGGGCGAGTGAGCAGTTCTTC. Its protein product is CASSFSGGASEQFF.

Note on this clonotype: A much larger clone sits a single nucleotide away, making a read error possible. The V and J genes are TRBV12-3 or TRBV12-4 and TRBJ2-5; D remains ambiguous. The CDR3 totals 14 residues. CDR3 sequence (DNA): TGTGCCAGCAGTTTACGGCGGAGACAAGAGAACCAGTACTTC. Residues: CASSLRRRQENQYF.

The chain joins TRBV9 to TRBJ2-2; D may be TRBD1 or TRBD2 (6 bases each). From germline, CDR1 is SGDLS and CDR2 YYNGEE. CDR3 length: 19 residues. V lost 3 bases, J lost 1 base, and 22 bases lay in between. The CDR3 reads CASSEGGQNSFKNTGELFF. Written as DNA, the CDR3 is TGTGCCAGCAGCGAGGGAGGACAGAATTCCTTCAAGAACACCGGGGAGCTGTTTTTT.

J is TRBJ2-2 and V is TRBV9; TRBD2 matches at 7 bases. The J segment lost 0 bases and the V segment lost 3 bases, leaving 5 bases of the junction unmatched. This CDR3 is 16 amino acids long. Germline-derived CDR1 and CDR2 are SGDLS and YYNGEE. The CDR3 DNA sequence: TGTGCCAGCAGCGAGAGGAGCGGGGCGAACACCGGGGAGCTGTTTTTT. It codes for CASSERSGANTGELFF.

The gene calls are TRBV4-1 and TRBJ2-5; 12 bases are shared with TRBD2. Germline V lookup: CDR1 MGHRA, CDR2 YSYEKL. There are 15 residues in the CDR3. J was trimmed by 7 bases and V by 5 bases; bases with no gene match: 8. This chain's CDR3 is CASSSLAGGPPTQYF. In DNA form, the CDR3 reads TGCGCCAGCAGCTCGCTAGCGGGGGGGCCCCCGACCCAGTACTTC.

This clonotype has ten or more counts. The rearrangement links TRBV20-1 to TRBJ2-1, with 9 bases that match TRBD1. Per germline, CDR1 DFQATT and CDR2 SNEGSKA (reference sequence). The junction had 20 bases not matched to a gene; V was cut back by 7 bases and J by 1 base. This CDR3 region has 19 residues. The CDR3 sequence is CSGFGTGIAPGWSYNEQFF. The CDR3 DNA reads TGCAGTGGGTTCGGGACAGGGATTGCCCCGGGGTGGTCCTACAATGAGCAGTTCTTC.